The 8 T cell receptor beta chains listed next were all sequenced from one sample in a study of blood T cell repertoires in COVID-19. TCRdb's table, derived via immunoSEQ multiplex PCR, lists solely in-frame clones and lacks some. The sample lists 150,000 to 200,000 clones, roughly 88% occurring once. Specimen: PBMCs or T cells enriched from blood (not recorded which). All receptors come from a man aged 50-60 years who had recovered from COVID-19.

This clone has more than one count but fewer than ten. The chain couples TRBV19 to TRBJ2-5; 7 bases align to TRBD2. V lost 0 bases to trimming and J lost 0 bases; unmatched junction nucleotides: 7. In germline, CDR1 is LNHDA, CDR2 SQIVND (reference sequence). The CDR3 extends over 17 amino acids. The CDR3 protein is CASSIDLASGHQETQYF. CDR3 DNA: TGTGCCAGTAGTATAGATTTAGCTAGCGGCCACCAAGAGACCCAGTACTTC.

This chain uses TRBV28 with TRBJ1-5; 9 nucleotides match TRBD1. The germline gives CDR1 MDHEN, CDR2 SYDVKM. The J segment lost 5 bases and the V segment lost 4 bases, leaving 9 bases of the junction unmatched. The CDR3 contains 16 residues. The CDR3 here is CASSSYSGTGYQPQHF. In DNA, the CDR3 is TGTGCCAGCAGTTCCTACTCCGGGACAGGGTATCAGCCCCAGCATTTT.

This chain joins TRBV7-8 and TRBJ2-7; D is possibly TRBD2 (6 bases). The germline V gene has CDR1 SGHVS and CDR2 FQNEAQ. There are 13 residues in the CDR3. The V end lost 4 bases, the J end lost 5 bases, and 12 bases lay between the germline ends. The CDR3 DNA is TGTGCCAGCAGCTCTCTAGCGCTCAACGAGCAGTACTTC. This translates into CASSSLALNEQYF.

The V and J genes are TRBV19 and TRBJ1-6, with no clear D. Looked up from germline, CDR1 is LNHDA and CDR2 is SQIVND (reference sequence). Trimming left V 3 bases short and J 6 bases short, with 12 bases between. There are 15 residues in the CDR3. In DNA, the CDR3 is TGTGCCAGTAGTATCGGCCAGCGGATTAATTCACCCCTCCACTTT. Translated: CASSIGQRINSPLHF. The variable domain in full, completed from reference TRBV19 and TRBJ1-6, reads DGGITQSPKYLFRKEGQNVTLSCEQNLNHDAMYWYRQDPGQGLRLIYYSQIVNDFQKGDIAEGYSVSREKKESFPLTVTSAQKNPTAFYLCASSIGQRINSPLHFGNGTRLTVT.

The CDR3 DNA is TGTGCCAGCTCACCCAATAGGGGGACAGAACTTCTGAACACTGAAGCTTTCTTT. Translating gives CASSPNRGTELLNTEAFF. The rearrangement uses TRBV18 and TRBJ1-1; 7 nucleotides align to TRBD1. The ends lost 3 bases at V and 0 bases at J; junction bases unmatched: 13. The CDR3 length is 18 residues. From germline, CDR1 is KGHSH and CDR2 LQKENI.

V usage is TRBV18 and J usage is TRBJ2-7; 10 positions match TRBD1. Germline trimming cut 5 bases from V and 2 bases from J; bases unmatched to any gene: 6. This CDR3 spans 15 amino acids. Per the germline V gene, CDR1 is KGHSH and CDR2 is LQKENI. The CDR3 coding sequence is TGTGCCAGCTCAGCCGGACAGGGGGTGACCTACGAGCAGTACTTC. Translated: CASSAGQGVTYEQYF.

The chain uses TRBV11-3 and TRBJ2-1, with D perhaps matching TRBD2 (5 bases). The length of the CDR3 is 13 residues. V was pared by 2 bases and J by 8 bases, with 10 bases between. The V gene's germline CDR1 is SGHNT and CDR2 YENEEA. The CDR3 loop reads CASSLSGWDEQFF. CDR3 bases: TGTGCCAGCAGCTTATCGGGGTGGGATGAGCAGTTCTTC.

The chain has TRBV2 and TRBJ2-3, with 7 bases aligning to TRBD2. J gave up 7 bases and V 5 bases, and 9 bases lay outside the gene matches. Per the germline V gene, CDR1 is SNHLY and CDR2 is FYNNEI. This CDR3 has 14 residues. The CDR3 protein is CASSLRLADYTQYF. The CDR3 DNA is TGTGCCAGCAGTCTTCGCCTAGCGGATTATACGCAGTATTTT.